The next 9 T cell receptor beta chains were all read from a single sample in a study of T cells in women clearing cervical HPV infection. The repertoire was sequenced with immunoSEQ multiplex PCR; TCRdb's copy has only in-frame clones and lacks some. Recorded here are over 30,000 clones; the top ten clones represent less than 7.5%. Sequenced input: blood buffy coat. The receptor source for this set is a woman aged 18 to 75 with a cervical HPV16 infection that either progressed to CIN3+ or cleared (not recorded which).

The covered CDR3 bases are TGTGCCAGCAGTGAAGTAGCGGGGGGGAGCAATGAG. This codes for CASSEVAGGSNE. The entire CDR3 sequence reads CASSEVAGGSNEQFF. The genes are TRBV6-1 and TRBJ2-1, with 11 bases lining up with TRBD2. The missing CDR3 end, 3 residues past where the read stops, is filled in from the germline J gene. V was pared by 1 base and J by 6 bases, with 2 bases of the junction left unmatched. CDR3 length equals 15 residues. Germline V gene sequence: CDR1 MNHNS, CDR2 SASEGT.

Details on this clone: Sequencing ends 3 residues short of the CDR3 end; the germline J gene provides the rest. The chain joins TRBV10-3 to TRBJ2-3, with 10 nucleotides matching TRBD2. Germline CDR1 is ENHRY and CDR2 is SYGVKD. The V gene end was trimmed by 3 bases and the J gene end by 1 base; junction bases not matched to a gene: 10. The CDR3 extends over 18 amino acids. CDR3 bases read: TGTGCCATCAGTGACCCCCTGGGGGGGACTAGCGGCACAGATACG. Its protein is CAISDPLGGTSGTDT. The whole CDR3 reads CAISDPLGGTSGTDTQYF.

In the case of this clone: The sequenced fragment ends 3 residues before the CDR3 boundary, so the rest is inferred from the germline J gene. The V gene is TRBV19, the J gene TRBJ2-1; no firm D call. Germline V CDR1 and CDR2: LNHDA, SQIVND (reference sequence). This CDR3 has 12 amino acids. The V gene lost 3 bases and the J gene lost 8 bases, with 8 bases spanning the gap. The CDR3 is CASSILADEQFF. CDR3 DNA, as far as it was read: TGTGCCAGTAGTATTTTGGCGGATGAG.

On this clone itself: The junction does not match germline at one end; this may be a read error. With the read ending 3 residues before the CDR3 end, the germline J gene is used to fill in that end. At the DNA level, this CDR3 is encoded by other sequences in the same sample as well. V gene TRBV19 combines with J gene TRBJ1-3; the D gene is possibly TRBD1 (5 bases). The germline V gene has CDR1 LNHDA and CDR2 SQIVND (reference sequence). The length of the CDR3 is 15 residues. The sequenced CDR3 bases are TGTGCCAGTAGTATACAAGGGGCAGCTGGAAACACT. It is translated as CASSIQGAAGNT. The full CDR3 protein is CASSIQGAAGNTIYF.

In regard to this clone: The read halts 3 residues ahead of the CDR3 end, with the missing end drawn from the germline J gene. V and J are TRBV5-4 and TRBJ2-3; 9 bases map to TRBD2. The ends lost 4 bases at V and 3 bases at J; junction bases unmatched: 6. CDR3 size: 15 residues. The germline gives CDR1 SGHNT, CDR2 YYREEE (reference sequence). CDR3 DNA, as far as it was read: TGTGCCAGCAGCACTTTAGCGGGAGAAACAGATACG. Residues: CASSTLAGETDT. In full, the CDR3 is CASSTLAGETDTQYF.

As concerns this clone: Coverage ceases 3 residues before the CDR3 finishes, and the germline J gene fills in the end. J is TRBJ1-1 and V is TRBV11-3; D gene uncertain. The CDR3 is 13 amino acids. V shed 5 bases and J shed 0 bases, with 7 bases lying between them. CDR1 SGHNT and CDR2 YENEEA come from the germline V gene. This chain's CDR3 is CASSPDLNTEAFF. The DNA read from the CDR3 is TGTGCCAGCAGCCCAGATTTGAACACTGAA.

In regard to this clone: The junction departs from germline at one end; a sequencing error may be responsible. The missing CDR3 end, 3 residues past where the read stops, is filled in from the germline J gene. The rearrangement uses TRBV7-6 and TRBJ2-2; 7 bases match TRBD1. This CDR3 region has 15 residues. Germline loops: CDR1 SGHVS, CDR2 FNYEAQ. CDR3 amino acids: CASTLQGLGTGELFF. Partial CDR3 DNA: TGTGCCAGCACCTTACAGGGGCTGGGCACCGGGGAG. Using reference TRBV7-6 and TRBJ2-2 for the parts outside the CDR3, the full variable domain is GAGVSQSPRYKVTKRGQDVALRCDPISGHVSLYWYRQALGQGPEFLTYFNYEAQQDKSGLPNDRFSAERPEGSISTLTIQRTEQRDSAMYRCASTLQGLGTGELFFGEGSRLTVL.

Points on this clone: Read coverage stops 3 residues before the CDR3 terminus; the germline J gene supplies the remainder. The chain has TRBV19 and TRBJ1-5; TRBD1 might be the D (5 bases). The CDR3 has 15 residues. Germline loops: CDR1 LNHDA, CDR2 SQIVND (reference sequence). The V end was cut by 2 bases, the J end by 5 bases, with 13 bases between. CDR3 sequence reads: CASSIKGQGDQPQHF. The CDR3 bases that were read are TGTGCCAGTAGTATAAAAGGGCAAGGGGATCAGCCC.

Concerning this clone: The read ends 3 residues early relative to the CDR3; the germline J gene fills the gap. This rearrangement joins TRBV7-6 to TRBJ2-7; D possibly corresponds to TRBD2 (5 bases). This CDR3 contains 15 residues. V lost 5 bases and J 4 bases, leaving 18 bases between the germline ends. Germline V gene data show CDR1 as SGHVS and CDR2 as FNYEAQ. CDR3 region: CASSPLEGAPYEQYF. The CDR3 DNA, read in part, is TGTGCCAGCAGCCCCCTCGAGGGCGCCCCTTACGAG. Together with reference TRBV7-6 and TRBJ2-7, the CDR3 gives the full variable domain: GAGVSQSPRYKVTKRGQDVALRCDPISGHVSLYWYRQALGQGPEFLTYFNYEAQQDKSGLPNDRFSAERPEGSISTLTIQRTEQRDSAMYRCASSPLEGAPYEQYFGPGTRLTVT.